These T cell receptor beta chains were read from a single sample in a study of early T cells in non-severe SARS-CoV-2 infection. MiXCR, run by TCRdb on the 5' RACE reads, gives a single entry per CDR3 protein. This sample has about 20,000 distinct CDR3 sequences, with 4% to 4.5% found just once. Sequencing input: whole blood. The receptors were sampled from an adult who was a healthcare worker with PCR-confirmed SARS-CoV-2 infection or an uninfected control (not recorded which). The CDR3 runs from the conserved cysteine through the conserved F or W. D genes are given only for firm matches. The size field is filled for only some rows; it gives once, few, many or a size class.

d_gene	v_gene	len	j_gene	abundance	CDR3aa	CDR3nt
.	TRBV6-5	17	TRBJ2-5	few	CASSYQIGGRGQETQYF	TGTGCCAGCAGTTACCAGATAGGGGGACGGGGACAAGAGACCCAGTACTTC
TRBD1	TRBV5-1	14	TRBJ2-3	medium-sized	CASSVDRGLDTQYF	TGCGCCAGCAGCGTGGACAGGGGGCTGGATACGCAGTATTTT
.	TRBV20-1	15	TRBJ2-2	.	CSAGSTGSKDGELFF	TGCAGTGCGGGAAGCACTGGTTCGAAGGACGGGGAGCTGTTTTTT
.	TRBV20-1	13	TRBJ2-5	.	CSASLMYQETQYF	TGCAGTGCTAGCCTGATGTACCAAGAGACCCAGTACTTC
.	TRBV7-2	15	TRBJ2-3	many	CASSLRRWGTDTQYF	TGTGCCAGCAGCTTACGCCGATGGGGCACAGATACGCAGTATTTT
.	TRBV18	13	TRBJ1-1	.	CASSPQVDTEAFF	TGTGCCAGCTCACCACAGGTAGACACTGAAGCTTTCTTT
.	TRBV12-3/TRBV12-4	13	TRBJ2-3	many	CASNGGGTDTQYF	TGTGCCAGCAACGGCGGGGGCACAGATACGCAGTATTTT
TRBD2	TRBV7-2	18	TRBJ2-1	medium-sized	CASSPRTSGGDSYNEQFF	TGTGCCAGCAGCCCCCGGACTAGCGGGGGGGACTCCTACAATGAGCAGTTCTTC
.	TRBV5-4	12	TRBJ2-7	few	CASSFPPGEQYF	TGTGCCAGCAGCTTTCCCCCCGGCGAGCAGTACTTC
.	TRBV3-1	16	TRBJ1-6	many	CASSHLRETPHSPLHF	TGTGCCAGCAGCCACCTTAGAGAGACCCCTCATTCACCCCTCCACTTT
.	TRBV7-2	14	TRBJ2-3	many	CASSPTSGTDTQYF	TGTGCCAGCAGCCCGACTAGTGGCACAGATACGCAGTATTTT
.	TRBV15	13	TRBJ1-5	few	CVTSRDLRQPQHF	TGTGTCACCAGCAGAGATCTCCGTCAGCCCCAGCATTTT
.	TRBV25-1	16	TRBJ1-6	many	CASRTERTRFNSPLHF	TGTGCCAGCAGAACCGAGAGGACAAGGTTTAATTCACCCCTCCACTTT
.	TRBV4-3	14	TRBJ2-2	.	CASSRDSYTGELFF	TGCGCCAGCAGCAGGGACTCCTACACCGGGGAGCTGTTTTTT
.	TRBV12-3/TRBV12-4	13	TRBJ1-1	many	CASSFTQNTEAFF	TGTGCCAGCAGTTTCACGCAGAACACTGAAGCTTTCTTT
.	TRBV30	14	TRBJ1-1	many	CAWSITLRNTEAFF	TGTGCCTGGAGTATAACTCTCAGGAACACTGAAGCTTTCTTT
.	TRBV19	17	TRBJ2-5	many	CASSIRGTSYPRETQYF	TGTGCCAGTAGTATCCGGGGGACTTCCTACCCAAGAGAGACCCAGTACTTC
.	TRBV19	16	TRBJ2-7	few	CASNPGRSWSSYEQYF	TGTGCCAGCAACCCTGGGCGGAGCTGGAGCTCCTACGAGCAGTACTTC
.	TRBV6-2/TRBV6-3	14	TRBJ1-5	many	CASRPDGGNQPQHF	TGTGCCAGCAGACCCGACGGGGGCAATCAGCCCCAGCATTTT
TRBD2	TRBV7-7	14	TRBJ2-2	.	CASGSAGFSGELFF	TGTGCTAGCGGGTCGGCAGGTTTTTCCGGGGAGCTGTTTTTT
.	TRBV11-2	14	TRBJ2-5	many	CASSLGGLRGTQYF	TGTGCCAGCAGCTTAGGGGGCCTCCGGGGGACCCAGTACTTC
.	TRBV11-2	13	TRBJ1-1	medium-sized	CASSPRSNTEAFF	TGTGCCAGCAGCCCCAGGTCGAACACTGAAGCTTTCTTT
.	TRBV20-1	15	TRBJ1-5	medium-sized	CSASLAQGVNQPQHF	TGCAGTGCTAGCCTAGCACAGGGCGTCAATCAGCCCCAGCATTTT
TRBD2	TRBV7-2	16	TRBJ2-1	.	CASSLAPSGGPNEQFF	TGTGCCAGCAGCTTAGCGCCTAGCGGGGGGCCAAATGAGCAGTTCTTC
.	TRBV14	15	TRBJ2-6	few	CASSQQPSGANVLTF	TGTGCCAGCAGCCAACAACCTTCTGGGGCCAACGTCCTGACTTTC
.	TRBV7-9	11	TRBJ1-2	many	CATPPVDGYTF	TGTGCCACACCACCAGTTGATGGCTACACCTTC
.	TRBV12-3/TRBV12-4	13	TRBJ1-2	many	CASSANRDRGYTF	TGTGCCAGCAGTGCTAACAGGGACCGTGGCTACACCTTC
.	TRBV7-9	14	TRBJ1-5	many	CASSLEGSNQPQHF	TGTGCCAGCAGCTTGGAAGGCAGCAATCAGCCCCAGCATTTT
.	TRBV15	13	TRBJ1-1	many	CATRAWTEAQAFF	TGTGCCACCAGGGCTTGGACAGAAGCACAAGCTTTCTTT
.	TRBV11-2	15	TRBJ2-5	many	CASSTGHQYQETQYF	TGTGCCAGCAGCACGGGACACCAGTACCAAGAGACCCAGTACTTC
TRBD2	TRBV7-2	18	TRBJ2-2	many	CASSLLASGGWNTGELFF	TGTGCCAGCAGCTTGTTGGCTAGCGGGGGGTGGAACACCGGGGAGCTGTTTTTT
.	TRBV27	13	TRBJ2-7	many	CASSPQQGHEQYF	TGTGCCAGCAGTCCCCAACAGGGTCACGAGCAGTACTTC
TRBD1	TRBV12-3/TRBV12-4	17	TRBJ2-6	many	CASARDRGVSGANVLTF	TGTGCCAGCGCAAGGGACAGGGGCGTATCTGGGGCCAACGTCCTGACTTTC
TRBD2	TRBV19	17	TRBJ2-1	many	CASSIWRGGRSYNEQFF	TGTGCCAGTAGTATCTGGCGGGGGGGTCGGTCCTACAATGAGCAGTTCTTC
.	TRBV10-3	12	TRBJ1-1	medium-sized	CAISDGGWSAFF	TGTGCCATCAGTGACGGGGGGTGGAGTGCTTTCTTT
.	TRBV4-1	16	TRBJ2-2	.	CASSLLVGSGTGELFF	TGCGCCAGCAGCCTGTTGGTGGGGAGCGGCACCGGGGAGCTGTTTTTT
TRBD1	TRBV4-2	15	TRBJ2-7	.	CASSQGGTGTYEQYF	TGTGCCAGCAGCCAAGGAGGGACAGGGACGTACGAGCAGTACTTC
.	TRBV7-9	14	TRBJ2-1	many	CASSLVGAYNEQFF	TGTGCCAGCAGCTTGGTAGGGGCATACAATGAGCAGTTCTTC
TRBD2	TRBV7-2	15	TRBJ2-2	many	CASSSRLAGTGELFF	TGTGCCAGCAGCTCCAGACTAGCGGGGACCGGGGAGCTGTTTTTT
.	TRBV6-2/TRBV6-3	13	TRBJ1-1	many	CASSWTENTEAFF	TGTGCCAGCAGTTGGACAGAGAACACTGAAGCTTTCTTT
TRBD1	TRBV3-1	15	TRBJ2-7	medium-sized	CASSQGQGDPYEQYF	TGTGCCAGCAGCCAGGGTCAGGGGGACCCCTACGAGCAGTACTTC
.	TRBV12-3/TRBV12-4	15	TRBJ1-5	many	CASSFRWGRYQPQHF	TGTGCCAGCAGTTTCCGGTGGGGGCGTTATCAGCCCCAGCATTTT
.	TRBV29-1	12	TRBJ1-1	few	CSVSSGPTEAFF	TGCAGCGTCTCCTCTGGACCGACTGAAGCTTTCTTT
.	TRBV7-9	15	TRBJ2-7	many	CASSLLARQTGEQYF	TGTGCCAGCAGCTTATTAGCGCGACAGACGGGAGAGCAGTACTTC
.	TRBV4-3	15	TRBJ1-2	.	CASSQDVAGDYGYTF	TGCGCCAGCAGCCAAGATGTGGCAGGGGACTATGGCTACACCTTC
TRBD2	TRBV12-5	16	TRBJ2-5	many	CASGLGRLAEGETQYF	TGTGCTAGTGGTTTGGGCCGCCTAGCGGAGGGGGAGACCCAGTACTTC
.	TRBV7-6	14	TRBJ2-1	many	CASSLQLGTNEQFF	TGTGCCAGCAGCCTCCAATTGGGGACCAATGAGCAGTTCTTC
.	TRBV14	13	TRBJ2-2	many	CASSQDRTGELFF	TGTGCCAGCAGCCAAGATAGGACCGGGGAGCTGTTTTTT
.	TRBV20-1	15	TRBJ1-1	.	CSARGSGIGNTEAFF	TGCAGTGCTAGAGGTTCAGGGATCGGGAACACTGAAGCTTTCTTT
.	TRBV12-3/TRBV12-4	17	TRBJ1-2	many	CASSLGSGPRGSYGYTF	TGTGCCAGCAGTTTAGGCTCAGGCCCCAGGGGATCTTATGGCTACACCTTC
TRBD2	TRBV5-4	14	TRBJ2-3	many	CASSLRGGADTQYF	TGTGCCAGCAGCTTGCGGGGGGGCGCGGATACGCAGTATTTT
.	TRBV5-4	12	TRBJ2-1	.	CATVAAKGEQFF	TGTGCCACCGTAGCGGCGAAAGGAGAGCAGTTCTTC
.	TRBV10-3	14	TRBJ1-1	many	CAISESTGFPEAFF	TGTGCCATCAGTGAGTCGACGGGTTTCCCTGAAGCTTTCTTT
.	TRBV19	14	TRBJ2-2	once	CASSHRVSTGELFF	TGTGCCAGTAGTCACAGGGTGTCCACCGGGGAGCTGTTTTTT
.	TRBV5-1	12	TRBJ2-5	many	CASSLGKETQYF	TGCGCCAGCAGCTTGGGGAAAGAGACCCAGTACTTC
.	TRBV20-1	14	TRBJ2-4	few	CSALPVTGSNIQYF	TGCAGTGCCCTCCCGGTGACGGGCTCAAACATTCAGTACTTC